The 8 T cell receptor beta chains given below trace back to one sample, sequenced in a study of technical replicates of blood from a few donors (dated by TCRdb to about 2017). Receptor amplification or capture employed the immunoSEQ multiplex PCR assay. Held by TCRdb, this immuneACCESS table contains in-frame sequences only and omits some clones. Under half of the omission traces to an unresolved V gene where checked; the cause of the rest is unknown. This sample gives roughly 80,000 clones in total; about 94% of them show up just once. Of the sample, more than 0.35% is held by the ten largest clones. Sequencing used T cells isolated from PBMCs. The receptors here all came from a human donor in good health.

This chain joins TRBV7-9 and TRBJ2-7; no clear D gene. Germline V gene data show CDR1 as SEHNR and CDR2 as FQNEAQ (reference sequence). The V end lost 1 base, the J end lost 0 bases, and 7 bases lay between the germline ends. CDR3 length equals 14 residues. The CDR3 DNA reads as TGTGCCAGCAGCTTAGGTGCCAGCTCCTACGAGCAGTACTTC. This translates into CASSLGASSYEQYF.

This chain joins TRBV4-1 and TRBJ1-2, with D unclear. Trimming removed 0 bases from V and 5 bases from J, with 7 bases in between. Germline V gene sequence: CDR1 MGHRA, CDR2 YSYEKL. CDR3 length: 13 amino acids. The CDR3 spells CASSQDSGYGYTF. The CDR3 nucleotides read TGCGCCAGCAGCCAAGATTCCGGGTATGGCTACACCTTC.

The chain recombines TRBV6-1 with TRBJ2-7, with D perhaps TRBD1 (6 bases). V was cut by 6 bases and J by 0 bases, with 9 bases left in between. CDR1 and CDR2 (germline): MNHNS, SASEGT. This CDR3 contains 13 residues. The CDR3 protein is CASRDSSSYEQYF. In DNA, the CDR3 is TGTGCCAGCAGGGACAGTAGCTCCTACGAGCAGTACTTC.

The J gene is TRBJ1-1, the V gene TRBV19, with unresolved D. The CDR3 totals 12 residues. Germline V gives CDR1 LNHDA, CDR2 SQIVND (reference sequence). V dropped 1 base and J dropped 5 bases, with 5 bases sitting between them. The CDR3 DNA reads TGTGCCAGTAGTATAGGAGCGACTGAAGCTTTCTTT. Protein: CASSIGATEAFF.

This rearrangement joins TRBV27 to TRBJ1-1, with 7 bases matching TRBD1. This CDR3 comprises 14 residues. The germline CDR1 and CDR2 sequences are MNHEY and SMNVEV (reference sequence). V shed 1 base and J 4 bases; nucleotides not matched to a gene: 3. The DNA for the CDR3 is TGTGCCAGCAGTTTATATTCAGGGGGCACTGAAGCTTTCTTT. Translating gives CASSLYSGGTEAFF.

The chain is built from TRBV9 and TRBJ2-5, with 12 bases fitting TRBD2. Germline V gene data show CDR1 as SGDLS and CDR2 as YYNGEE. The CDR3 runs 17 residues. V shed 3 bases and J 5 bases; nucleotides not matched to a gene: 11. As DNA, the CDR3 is TGTGCCAGCAGCGCCAGACTAGCGGGAGAGAACTGGGAGACCCAGTACTTC. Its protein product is CASSARLAGENWETQYF.

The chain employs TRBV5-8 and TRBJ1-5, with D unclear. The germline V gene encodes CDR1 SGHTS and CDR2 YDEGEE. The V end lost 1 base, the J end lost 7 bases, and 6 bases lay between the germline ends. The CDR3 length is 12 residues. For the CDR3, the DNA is TGTGCCAGCAGCTTGCGGTCCCAGCCCCAGCATTTT. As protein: CASSLRSQPQHF.

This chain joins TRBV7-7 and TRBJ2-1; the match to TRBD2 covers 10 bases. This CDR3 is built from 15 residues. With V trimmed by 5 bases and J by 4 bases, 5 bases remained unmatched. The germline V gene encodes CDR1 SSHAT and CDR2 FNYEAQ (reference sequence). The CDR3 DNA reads TGTGCCAGCAGCCTTCGACTAGCGGGTTACAATGAGCAGTTCTTC. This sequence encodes CASSLRLAGYNEQFF.